A selection of T cell receptor beta chains follows, all from one sample in a study of T cell repertoires in urothelial bladder cancer. Some clones are missing from TCRdb's copy, which holds only in-frame ones; the method was immunoSEQ multiplex PCR. The sample gives a few thousand clones, approximately 72% of which show up once; 10% is in the top ten. The specimen sequenced was tumor-infiltrating cells from bladder cancer. The receptors here all came from a human donor with urothelial carcinoma. Both conserved end residues are part of each CDR3. Each record gives: V gene, J gene, D gene, clone size, CDR3 protein, CDR3 DNA. A D gene is named only where the DNA matches it firmly. Clone size, where shown, is once, few, many, or a class for clones that have expanded.

>TRBV4-2|TRBJ1-5|.|.
CASSREDTSNQPQHF
TGTGCCAGCAGCCGAGAGGACACTAGCAATCAGCCCCAGCATTTT
>TRBV5-4|TRBJ1-2|.|few
CASSLLRGNGYTF
TGTGCCAGCAGCTTGCTCAGGGGTAATGGCTACACCTTC
>TRBV14|TRBJ2-1|TRBD2|few
CASSPLAGVYNEQFF
TGTGCCAGCAGCCCACTAGCGGGTGTATACAATGAGCAGTTCTTC
>TRBV4-3|TRBJ2-1|TRBD2|.
CASRRTSGRVMGDEQFF
TGCGCCAGCCGGAGGACTAGCGGGAGGGTTATGGGGGATGAGCAGTTCTTC
>TRBV13|TRBJ2-5|.|.
CASSLQGSGTQYF
TGTGCCAGCAGCTTACAGGGTTCGGGGACCCAGTACTTC
>TRBV19|TRBJ2-7|.|.
CASSRAYEQYF
TGTGCCAGTAGTCGAGCCTACGAGCAGTACTTC
>TRBV7-2|TRBJ2-7|.|.
CASSLTTNEQYF
TGTGCCAGCAGCTTGACTACCAACGAGCAGTACTTC
>TRBV28|TRBJ2-3|TRBD2|once
CASVRGQGPSGRSLDTQYF
TGTGCCAGCGTCAGGGGACAGGGTCCTAGCGGGAGGAGTTTGGATACGCAGTATTTT
>TRBV5-4|TRBJ2-5|.|.
CASSLGWKTQYF
TGTGCCAGCAGCTTGGGGTGGAAGACCCAGTACTTC
>TRBV5-8|TRBJ2-2|.|.
CASTPGVPGELFF
TGTGCCAGCACCCCGGGAGTTCCCGGGGAGCTGTTTTTT
>TRBV10-3|TRBJ2-7|.|.
CAISEQAYEQYF
TGTGCCATCAGTGAACAGGCCTACGAGCAGTACTTC
>TRBV4-1|TRBJ1-4|TRBD1|.
CASSPAGTGREKLFF
TGCGCCAGCAGCCCGGCCGGGACAGGGAGAGAAAAACTGTTTTTT
>TRBV21-1|TRBJ2-1|.|.
CASSIIRDRGRFSSYNEQFF
TGTGCCAGCAGCATCATCCGGGACAGGGGCCGTTTCAGCTCCTACAATGAGCAGTTCTTC
>TRBV5-1|TRBJ2-5|.|.
CASRTENQETQYF
TGCGCCAGCAGAACAGAGAACCAAGAGACCCAGTACTTC
>TRBV10-2|TRBJ1-5|.|few
CASSGTEDLDQPQHF
TGCGCCAGCAGTGGTACTGAGGATCTCGATCAGCCCCAGCATTTT
>TRBV11-2|TRBJ2-7|TRBD1|.
CASSLGQAGEQYF
TGTGCCAGCAGCCTGGGACAGGCGGGCGAGCAGTACTTC
>TRBV18|TRBJ2-7|.|.
CASSRLESSYEQYF
TGTGCCAGCTCACGTCTGGAGAGCTCCTACGAGCAGTACTTC
>TRBV4-2|TRBJ2-1|.|.
CASSSLGAYINEQFF
TGTGCCAGCAGCTCATTAGGGGCGTATATTAATGAGCAGTTCTTC
>TRBV7-2|TRBJ1-2|.|.
CASSAGTDLYGYTF
TGTGCCAGCAGCGCAGGGACTGATCTCTATGGCTACACCTTC
>TRBV10-2|TRBJ2-7|TRBD2|.
CATVRGLAELSYEQYF
TGCGCCACCGTGAGGGGACTAGCGGAGCTCTCCTACGAGCAGTACTTC
>TRBV9|TRBJ2-7|TRBD1|.
CASSADRGEQYF
TGTGCCAGCAGCGCGGACAGGGGCGAGCAGTACTTC
>TRBV5-6|TRBJ2-4|TRBD1|.
CASSSGTVVRLAKNIQYF
TGTGCCAGCAGCTCCGGGACAGTGGTACGATTAGCCAAAAACATTCAGTACTTC
>TRBV18|TRBJ2-7|.|few
CASSPAVQGYEQYF
TGTGCCAGCTCACCTGCCGTCCAGGGTTACGAGCAGTACTTC
>TRBV5-6|TRBJ2-7|.|.
CASSLMGYEQYF
TGTGCCAGCAGCTTGATGGGATACGAGCAGTACTTC
>TRBV30|TRBJ2-3|.|.
CAWRESTDTQYF
TGTGCCTGGAGGGAAAGCACAGATACGCAGTATTTT
>TRBV30|TRBJ2-3|TRBD2|.
CASRVAGTTDTQYF
TGTGCCTCTCGGGTAGCGGGAACGACAGATACGCAGTATTTT
>TRBV11-3|TRBJ2-2|.|.
CASSSGERYTGELFF
TGTGCCAGCAGCTCGGGGGAAAGGTACACCGGGGAGCTGTTTTTT
>TRBV19|TRBJ1-2|TRBD1|once
CASTPPRTGRVRGYTF
TGTGCCAGTACCCCCCCCCGGACAGGGAGGGTCCGTGGCTACACCTTC
>TRBV6-1|TRBJ1-2|TRBD1|.
CASSSGDRESDGYTF
TGTGCCAGCTCATCGGGGGACAGGGAGAGTGATGGCTACACCTTC
>TRBV30|TRBJ1-1|.|.
CAWKIDSNTEAFF
TGTGCCTGGAAAATAGACAGCAACACTGAAGCTTTCTTT
>TRBV27|TRBJ1-6|TRBD1|few
CASTRDSGSPLHF
TGTGCCAGCACCCGGGACAGCGGTTCACCCCTCCACTTT
>TRBV6-5|TRBJ2-3|.|.
CASSYSWGITDTQYF
TGTGCCAGCAGTTACTCGTGGGGTATAACAGATACGCAGTATTTT
>TRBV7-9|TRBJ1-1|.|.
CASSLDGGTEAFF
TGTGCCAGCAGCCTAGACGGGGGGACTGAAGCTTTCTTT
>TRBV2|TRBJ2-1|.|.
CASRIVVNEQFF
TGTGCCAGCAGGATAGTGGTCAATGAGCAGTTCTTC
>TRBV5-1|TRBJ1-2|.|.
CASSSTATQRGYTF
TGCGCCAGCAGCTCGACAGCGACCCAACGGGGCTACACCTTC
>TRBV9|TRBJ1-1|TRBD1|.
CASSGQQGADTEAFF
TGTGCCAGCAGCGGGCAGCAGGGGGCTGACACTGAAGCTTTCTTT
>TRBV5-4|TRBJ1-1|.|few
CASSLLGEREAFF
TGTGCCAGCAGCTTGTTAGGGGAGCGGGAGGCTTTCTTT
>TRBV6-6|TRBJ1-3|TRBD1|few
CASSPGQGNTIYF
TGTGCCAGCAGCCCGGGACAGGGAAACACCATATATTTT
>TRBV25-1|TRBJ2-1|TRBD2|.
CAASRRGVDEQFF
TGTGCCGCGAGCCGCCGGGGGGTCGATGAGCAGTTCTTC
>TRBV11-3|TRBJ2-2|TRBD1|.
CASSTRDRVLGELFF
TGTGCCAGCAGCACCCGGGACAGGGTTCTCGGGGAGCTGTTTTTT
>TRBV19|TRBJ2-5|TRBD2|.
CASKLAGGYQETQYF
TGTGCCAGTAAACTAGCGGGGGGGTACCAAGAGACCCAGTACTTC
>TRBV6-5|TRBJ2-3|TRBD2|.
CASSYHQRGGRDTQYF
TGTGCCAGCAGTTATCACCAGCGGGGGGGCCGGGATACGCAGTATTTT
>TRBV5-1|TRBJ1-3|TRBD1|.
CASSGPGQGSGNTIYF
TGCGCCAGCAGCGGACCGGGACAGGGATCAGGAAACACCATATATTTT
>TRBV7-9|TRBJ1-2|TRBD1|few
CASSLGQGENGYTF
TGTGCCAGCAGCTTGGGGCAGGGGGAAAATGGCTACACCTTC
>TRBV5-4|TRBJ2-7|TRBD1|.
CASSPGQGAPYEQYF
TGTGCCAGCAGCCCCGGACAGGGCGCACCCTACGAGCAGTACTTC
>TRBV11-2|TRBJ1-1|.|few
CASSSDTRRAEAFF
TGTGCCAGCAGTTCCGACACGCGTCGGGCTGAAGCTTTCTTT
>TRBV30|TRBJ2-6|.|.
CAWSVLRLSGANVLTF
TGTGCCTGGAGTGTACTCAGGCTCTCTGGGGCCAACGTCCTGACTTTC
>TRBV15|TRBJ2-1|.|.
CATSFPPGTFSYNEQFF
TGTGCCACCAGCTTCCCCCCAGGGACTTTTTCTTACAATGAGCAGTTCTTC
>TRBV27|TRBJ2-7|TRBD2|few
CASSFNPPTSGRSNEQYF
TGTGCCAGCAGTTTCAACCCTCCGACTAGCGGGAGATCCAACGAGCAGTACTTC
>TRBV6-6|TRBJ2-7|.|.
CASSYSMDSYEQYF
TGTGCCAGCAGTTACTCCATGGACAGCTACGAGCAGTACTTC
>TRBV7-6|TRBJ2-3|.|.
CASSLAGLERDTQYF
TGTGCCAGCAGCTTGGCGGGCCTGGAGAGGGATACGCAGTATTTT
>TRBV28|TRBJ2-1|TRBD2|.
CASSLPPAGGGLNEQFF
TGTGCCAGCAGTTTACCCCCCGCGGGAGGTGGGTTGAATGAGCAGTTCTTC